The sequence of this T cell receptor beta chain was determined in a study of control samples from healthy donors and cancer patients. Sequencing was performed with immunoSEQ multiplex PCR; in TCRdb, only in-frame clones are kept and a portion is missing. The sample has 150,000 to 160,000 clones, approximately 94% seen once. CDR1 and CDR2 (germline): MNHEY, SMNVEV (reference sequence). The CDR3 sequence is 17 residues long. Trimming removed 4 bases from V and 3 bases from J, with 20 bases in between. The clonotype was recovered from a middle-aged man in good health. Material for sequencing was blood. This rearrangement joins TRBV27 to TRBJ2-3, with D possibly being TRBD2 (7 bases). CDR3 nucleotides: TGTGCCAGCAGTTGGGGGGGCGGGGGTCGGGGTACAGATACGCAGTATTTT. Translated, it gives CASSWGGGGRGTDTQYF.